This T cell receptor beta chain originates from a study of blood T cell repertoires in COVID-19. Study-level background: Acute-phase and convalescent COVID-19 samples originated in the United States, Italy and Spain. The analysed material was cDNA or gDNA that came from T cells, B-cell-depleted T cells, or PBMCs.

The germline V and J ends were trimmed by 7 bases and 3 bases, with 19 bases remaining between them. This CDR3 comprises 16 residues. Germline V gene data show CDR1 as LNHDA and CDR2 as SQIVND (reference sequence). In the original processing: Nucleated cell number was recorded as an estimate derived from reference gene primer amplification. TCRdb's table, derived via immunoSEQ multiplex PCR, lists solely in-frame clones and lacks some. V and J calls and clone size are given by that table; D and trimming were obtained from the DNA. The sample holds about 190,000 clones, roughly 80% seen once. The sequence came from a man aged 50 to 60 who had recovered from COVID-19. The rearrangement links TRBV19 to TRBJ1-5, with D possibly being TRBD1 (6 bases). The source material was peripheral blood. The CDR3 reads CASIGGRYGDNQPQHF. CDR3 bases: TGTGCCAGTATCGGGGGGCGGTACGGTGACAATCAGCCCCAGCATTTT.